The clone carrying this T cell receptor beta chain was seen just once. The antigen remains unidentified. The PCR employed 60 Vbeta primers together with 13 Jbeta primers. TCRdb's table, derived via immunoSEQ multiplex PCR, lists solely in-frame clones and lacks some. The sample has about 31,000 clones, approximately 67% seen once. The sample originates from a study of cytomegalovirus exposure and HLA in healthy donors. The wider study: The 110 million or so unique TCR beta sequences, from about 180 million T cells, were found by an earlier analysis.

Findings and limits, study-wide: Cytomegalovirus-associated TCR beta chains were listed, numbering roughly 150. HLA allele associations emerged for some 16,000 TCR beta sequences in a later analysis, at 0.05 false discovery rate. As a later analysis revealed, the rate of TCR association differed by HLA locus, with DRB1 most and HLA-C fewest.

CDR3 length equals 18 residues. Germline CDR1 and CDR2: SGHRS and YFSETQ. With V trimmed by 4 bases and J by 2 bases, 7 bases remained unmatched. Specimen: PBMCs. The clonotype was recovered from a man aged 40-49 years in good health and CMV-seropositive. The chain employs TRBV5-1 and TRBJ2-2; 14 nucleotides align to TRBD2. The CDR3: CASSPGLAGALNTGELFF. The CDR3 coding sequence is TGCGCCAGCAGCCCGGGACTAGCGGGGGCCCTTAACACCGGGGAGCTGTTTTTT.